This TCR beta chain was retrieved from a study of T cells in Graves' hyperthyroidism and ophthalmopathy. Overall study: Prior to any treatment, at the point of initial diagnosis, peripheral blood was collected. Study conclusions and caveats: Ophthalmopathy, which appeared later, was predicted by the model a median around 6 months before onset.

Germline trimming cut 5 bases from V and 2 bases from J; bases unmatched to any gene: 6. CDR3 length equals 16 residues. The germline CDR1 and CDR2 sequences are SNHLY and FYNNEI. Patients aged 18 to 65 had newly diagnosed hyperthyroidism lasting under 2 months. Any patient presenting with uncontrolled infection, other autoimmune disease, pregnancy or lactation was left out. It was RNA transcripts that yielded the amplified TCR beta CDR3 regions. A set of HTBI primers served as the primers for a first-round RT-PCR of the TCR CDR3. MiXCR, applied by TCRdb to the multiplex PCR reads, yields one record per CDR3 protein. This sample carries about 400,000 distinct CDR3 sequences, approximately 15% of them seen once, and the ten largest clones take 14%. This clonotype was observed many times. Its antigen is unknown.

The clonotype originates from a woman aged 18 to 35 with Graves' hyperthyroidism. The genes are TRBV2 and TRBJ2-5, with 12 nucleotides matching TRBD2. The specimen was blood. DNA of the CDR3: TGTGCCAGCAGTAACCTAGCGGGAGGGCGACAAGAGACCCAGTACTTC. Translation: CASSNLAGGRQETQYF. Full variable domain (remainder filled in from reference TRBV2 and TRBJ2-5): EPEVTQTPSHQVTQMGQEVILRCVPISNHLYFYWYRQILGQKVEFLVSFYNNEISEKSEIFDDQFSVERPDGSNFTLKIRSTKLEDSAMYFCASSNLAGGRQETQYFGPGTRLLVL.